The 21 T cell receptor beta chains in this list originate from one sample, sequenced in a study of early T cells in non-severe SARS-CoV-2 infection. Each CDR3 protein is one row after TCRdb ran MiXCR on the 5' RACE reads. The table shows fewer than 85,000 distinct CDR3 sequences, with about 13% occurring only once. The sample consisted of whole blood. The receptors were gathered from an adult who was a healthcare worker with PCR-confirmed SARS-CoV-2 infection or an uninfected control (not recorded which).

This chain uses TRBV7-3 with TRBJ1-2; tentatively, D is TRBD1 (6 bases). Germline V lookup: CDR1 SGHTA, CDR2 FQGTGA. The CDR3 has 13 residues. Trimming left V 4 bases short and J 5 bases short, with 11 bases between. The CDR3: CASSSTQGYGYTF. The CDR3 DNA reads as TGTGCCAGCAGCTCGACCCAGGGGTATGGCTACACCTTC.

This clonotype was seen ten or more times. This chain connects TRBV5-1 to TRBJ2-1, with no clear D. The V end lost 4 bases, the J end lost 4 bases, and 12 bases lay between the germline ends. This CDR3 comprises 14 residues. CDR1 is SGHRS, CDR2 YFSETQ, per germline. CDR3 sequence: CASSIGYLYNEQFF. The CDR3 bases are TGCGCCAGCAGCATCGGATACTTATACAATGAGCAGTTCTTC.

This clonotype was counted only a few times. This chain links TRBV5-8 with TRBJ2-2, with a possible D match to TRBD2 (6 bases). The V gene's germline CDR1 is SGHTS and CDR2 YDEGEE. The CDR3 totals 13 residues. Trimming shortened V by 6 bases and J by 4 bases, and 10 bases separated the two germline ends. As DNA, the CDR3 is TGTGCCAGCACCCCCGGGGGCACCGGGGAGCTGTTTTTT. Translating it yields CASTPGGTGELFF.

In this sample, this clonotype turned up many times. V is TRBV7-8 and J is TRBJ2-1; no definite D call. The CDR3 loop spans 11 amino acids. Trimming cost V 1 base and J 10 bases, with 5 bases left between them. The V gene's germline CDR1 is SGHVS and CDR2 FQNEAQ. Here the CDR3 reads CASSLGDEQFF. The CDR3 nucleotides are TGTGCCAGCAGCTTAGGAGACGAGCAGTTCTTC.

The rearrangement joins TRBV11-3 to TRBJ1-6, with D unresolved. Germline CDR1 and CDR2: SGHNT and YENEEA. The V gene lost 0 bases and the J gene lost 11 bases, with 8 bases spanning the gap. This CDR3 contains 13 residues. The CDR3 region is CASSLDLSAPLHF. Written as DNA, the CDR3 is TGTGCCAGCAGCTTAGACCTCTCTGCACCCCTCCACTTT.

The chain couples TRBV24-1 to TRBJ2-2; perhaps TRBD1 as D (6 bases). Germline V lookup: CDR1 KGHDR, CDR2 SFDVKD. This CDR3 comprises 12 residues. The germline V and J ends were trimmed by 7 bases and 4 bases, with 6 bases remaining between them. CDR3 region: CATRDSTGELFF. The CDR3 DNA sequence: TGTGCCACCAGGGACAGCACCGGGGAGCTGTTTTTT.

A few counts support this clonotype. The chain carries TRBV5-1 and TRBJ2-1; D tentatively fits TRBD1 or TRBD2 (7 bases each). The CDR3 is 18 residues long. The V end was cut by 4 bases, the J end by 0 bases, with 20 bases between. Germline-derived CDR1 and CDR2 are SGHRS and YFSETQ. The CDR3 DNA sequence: TGCGCCAGCAGCCGGGGGGACAGTATCCCTGCCTCCTACAATGAGCAGTTCTTC. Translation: CASSRGDSIPASYNEQFF.

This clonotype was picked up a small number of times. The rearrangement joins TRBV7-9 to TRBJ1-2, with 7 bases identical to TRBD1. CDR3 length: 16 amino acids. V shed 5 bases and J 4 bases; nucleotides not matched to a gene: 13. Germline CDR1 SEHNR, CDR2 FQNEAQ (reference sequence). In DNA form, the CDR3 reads TGTGCCAGCAGCACGAAGCGCGGGACAGCACTCTATGGCTACACCTTC. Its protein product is CASSTKRGTALYGYTF. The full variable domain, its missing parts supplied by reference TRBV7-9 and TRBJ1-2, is DTGVSQNPRHKITKRGQNVTFRCDPISEHNRLYWYRQTLGQGPEFLTYFQNEAQLEKSRLLSDRFSAERPKGSFSTLEIQRTEQGDSAMYLCASSTKRGTALYGYTFGSGTRLTVV.

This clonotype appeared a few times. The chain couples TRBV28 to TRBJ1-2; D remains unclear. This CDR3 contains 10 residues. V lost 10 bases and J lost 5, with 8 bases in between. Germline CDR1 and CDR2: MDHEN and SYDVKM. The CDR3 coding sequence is TGTGCCACCCACCAATATGGCTACACCTTC. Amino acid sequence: CATHQYGYTF.

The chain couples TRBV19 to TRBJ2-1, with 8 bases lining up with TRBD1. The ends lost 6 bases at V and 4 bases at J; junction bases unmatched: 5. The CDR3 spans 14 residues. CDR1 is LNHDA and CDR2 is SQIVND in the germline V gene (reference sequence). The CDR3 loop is CASRRTGPYNEQFF. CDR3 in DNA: TGTGCCAGTAGGCGGACAGGGCCTTACAATGAGCAGTTCTTC.

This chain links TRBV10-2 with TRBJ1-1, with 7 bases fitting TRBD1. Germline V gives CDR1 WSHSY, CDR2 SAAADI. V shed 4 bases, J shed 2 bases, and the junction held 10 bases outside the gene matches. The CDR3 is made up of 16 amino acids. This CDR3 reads CASSGDRVGFNTEAFF. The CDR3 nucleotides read TGCGCCAGCAGTGGTGACAGGGTAGGGTTTAACACTGAAGCTTTCTTT.

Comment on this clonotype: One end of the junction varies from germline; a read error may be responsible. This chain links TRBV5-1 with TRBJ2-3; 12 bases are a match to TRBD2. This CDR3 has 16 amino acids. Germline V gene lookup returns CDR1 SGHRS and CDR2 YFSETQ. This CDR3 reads CASSLGTSGRTDMQYF. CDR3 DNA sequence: TGCGCCAGCAGCTTAGGGACTAGCGGGCGCACAGATATGCAGTATTTT.

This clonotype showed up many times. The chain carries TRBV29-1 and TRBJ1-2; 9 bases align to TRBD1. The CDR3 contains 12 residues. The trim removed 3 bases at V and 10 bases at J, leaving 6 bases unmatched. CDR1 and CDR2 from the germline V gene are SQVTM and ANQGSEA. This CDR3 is CSVEGDRVYYTF. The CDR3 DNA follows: TGCAGCGTTGAGGGGGACAGGGTTTACTACACCTTC.

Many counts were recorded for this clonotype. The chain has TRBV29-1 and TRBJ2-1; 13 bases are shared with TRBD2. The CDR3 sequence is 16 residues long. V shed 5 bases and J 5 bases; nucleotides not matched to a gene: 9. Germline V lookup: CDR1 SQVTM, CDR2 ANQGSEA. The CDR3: CSVPRLAGGGDNEQFF. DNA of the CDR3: TGCAGCGTTCCCCGACTAGCGGGAGGCGGGGACAATGAGCAGTTCTTC.

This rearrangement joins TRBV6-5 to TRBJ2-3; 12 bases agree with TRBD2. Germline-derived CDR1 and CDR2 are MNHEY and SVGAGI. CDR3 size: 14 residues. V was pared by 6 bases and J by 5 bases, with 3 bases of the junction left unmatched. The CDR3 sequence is CASRTLAGGDTQYF. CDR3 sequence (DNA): TGTGCCAGCAGAACACTAGCGGGAGGAGATACGCAGTATTTT.

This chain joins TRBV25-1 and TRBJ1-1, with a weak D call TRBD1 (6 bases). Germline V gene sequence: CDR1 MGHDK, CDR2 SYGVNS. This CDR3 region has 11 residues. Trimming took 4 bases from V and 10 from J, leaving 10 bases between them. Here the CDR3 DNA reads TGTGCCAGCAGTGGCCACAGGGTAGCTTTCTTT. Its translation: CASSGHRVAFF.

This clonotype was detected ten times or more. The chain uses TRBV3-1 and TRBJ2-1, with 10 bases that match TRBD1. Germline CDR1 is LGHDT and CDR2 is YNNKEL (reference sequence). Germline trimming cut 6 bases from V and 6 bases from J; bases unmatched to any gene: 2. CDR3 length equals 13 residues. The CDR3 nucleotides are TGTGCCAGCAGGGACAGGGGGGCCAATGAGCAGTTCTTC. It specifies CASRDRGANEQFF.

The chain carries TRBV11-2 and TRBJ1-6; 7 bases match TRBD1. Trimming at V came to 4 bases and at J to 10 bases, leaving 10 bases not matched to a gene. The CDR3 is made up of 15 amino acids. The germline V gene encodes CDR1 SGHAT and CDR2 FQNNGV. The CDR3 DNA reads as TGTGCCAGCAGCTCAGGACAGGCTCTTGGGTCACCCCTCCACTTT. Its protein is CASSSGQALGSPLHF.

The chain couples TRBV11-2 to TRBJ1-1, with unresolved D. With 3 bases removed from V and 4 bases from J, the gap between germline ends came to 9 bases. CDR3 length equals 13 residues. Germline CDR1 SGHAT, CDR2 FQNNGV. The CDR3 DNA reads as TGTGCCAGCAGCTTTGCTGAGGGCACTGAAGCTTTCTTT. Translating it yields CASSFAEGTEAFF.

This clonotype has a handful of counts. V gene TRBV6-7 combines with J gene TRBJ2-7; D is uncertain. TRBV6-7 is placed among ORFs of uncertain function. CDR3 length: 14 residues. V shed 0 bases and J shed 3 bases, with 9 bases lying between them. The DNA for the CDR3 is TGTGCCAGCAGTTACTCTAGACATTTCTACGAGCAGTACTTC. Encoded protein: CASSYSRHFYEQYF.

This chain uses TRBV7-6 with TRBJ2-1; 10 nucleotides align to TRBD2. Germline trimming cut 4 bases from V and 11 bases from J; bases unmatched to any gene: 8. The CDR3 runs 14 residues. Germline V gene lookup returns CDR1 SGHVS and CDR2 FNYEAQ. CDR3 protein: CASSSGTSEFKQFF. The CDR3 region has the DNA TGTGCCAGCAGCTCCGGGACTAGCGAGTTTAAGCAGTTCTTC. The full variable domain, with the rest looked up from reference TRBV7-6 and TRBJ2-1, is GAGVSQSPRYKVTKRGQDVALRCDPISGHVSLYWYRQALGQGPEFLTYFNYEAQQDKSGLPNDRFSAERPEGSISTLTIQRTEQRDSAMYRCASSSGTSEFKQFFGPGTRLTVL.